This paragraph covers one T cell receptor (beta chain) sequence. Antigen unknown. The germline V gene has CDR1 SGHAT and CDR2 FQNNGV. Trimming removed 1 base from V and 2 bases from J, with 14 bases in between. There are 16 residues in the CDR3. The data are from a study of cytomegalovirus exposure and HLA in healthy donors. Regarding the study as a whole: The authors later found HLA-associated TCR beta chains more clonally expanded than equally common others.

The PCR used 60 Vbeta and 13 Jbeta primers. Sequencing was performed with immunoSEQ multiplex PCR; in TCRdb, only in-frame clones are kept and a portion is missing. The repertoire includes under 150,000 clones, around four fifths of them detected once, and around 1.5% sits in the top ten. Nominal health characterized the donors when sampled, though unrecorded immune exposures were likely. This sequence was found in a man younger than 45 in good health and CMV-seropositive. The sequencing input was PBMCs. V gene TRBV11-2 combines with J gene TRBJ2-5, with D possibly matching TRBD2 (7 bases). The CDR3 region has the DNA TGTGCCAGCAGCTTAGGCGGCAGGGGAGGGCAAGAGACCCAGTACTTC. Amino acid sequence: CASSLGGRGGQETQYF.